These 22 T cell receptor beta chains were sequenced from one sample in a study of cytomegalovirus exposure and HLA in healthy donors. The PCR made use of 60 Vbeta and 13 Jbeta primers. Repertoires were generated with immunoSEQ multiplex PCR, while TCRdb's copy carries only in-frame clones and drops some. Of 150,000 to 200,000 clones listed, approximately 85% were seen once; the top ten hold about 1.8%. Input material: PBMCs. The origin of the receptors is a man in his late teens or twenties in good health and CMV-seronegative.

V usage is TRBV27 and J usage is TRBJ2-7, with D possibly being TRBD2 (5 bases). This CDR3 is 12 amino acids long. V was clipped by 8 bases and J by 2 bases, with 10 bases between them. Germline V CDR1 and CDR2: MNHEY, SMNVEV (reference sequence). The CDR3 DNA follows: TGTGCCAGCGGACTCGGACCCTACGAGCAGTACTTC. It specifies CASGLGPYEQYF.

J is TRBJ1-1 and V is TRBV5-8; 7 positions match TRBD1. Per the germline V gene, CDR1 is SGHTS and CDR2 is YDEGEE. Trimming at V came to 0 bases and at J to 2 bases, leaving 7 bases not matched to a gene. This CDR3 contains 16 residues. DNA for the CDR3: TGTGCCAGCAGCTTGGGAGGGGGCGCGACCAACACTGAAGCTTTCTTT. The encoded protein is CASSLGGGATNTEAFF.

A single count supports this clone. The chain recombines TRBV29-1 with TRBJ1-2, with D perhaps matching TRBD1 (6 bases). Germline CDR1 and CDR2: SQVTM and ANQGSEA. The V gene lost 5 bases and the J gene lost 6 bases, with 16 bases spanning the gap. The CDR3 extends over 13 amino acids. CDR3 protein: CSVTGGAEHGYTF. CDR3 sequence (DNA): TGCAGCGTTACTGGGGGGGCGGAACATGGCTACACCTTC.

The chain combines TRBV7-9 with TRBJ1-4, with 8 bases identical to TRBD1. Germline V gene data show CDR1 as SEHNR and CDR2 as FQNEAQ (reference sequence). With 4 bases clipped from V and 8 bases from J, the junction kept 12 bases outside the gene matches. CDR3 length equals 16 residues. CDR3 bases: TGTGCCAGCAGCTGGGTCCCAGGGGGCGTGGAGGAAAAACTGTTTTTT. The encoded protein is CASSWVPGGVEEKLFF.

The V call is TRBV9, the J call TRBJ2-7; TRBD1 matches 8 bases. V dropped 0 bases and J dropped 6; count of bases not matched to a gene: 5. The CDR3 extends over 14 amino acids. Per the germline V gene, CDR1 is SGDLS and CDR2 is YYNGEE. The CDR3 here is CASSVDQGAGEQYF. DNA of the CDR3: TGTGCCAGCAGCGTAGATCAGGGGGCGGGCGAGCAGTACTTC.

The genes are TRBV6-6 and TRBJ2-7, with a tentative D call TRBD1 (6 bases). V lost 4 bases to trimming and J lost 3 bases, with 13 bases between them. The length of the CDR3 is 14 residues. The V gene's germline CDR1 is MNHNY and CDR2 SVGAGI (reference sequence). The CDR3 bases are TGTGCCAGCAGTTCAGGGGTGGGTCTCTACGAGCAGTACTTC. It specifies CASSSGVGLYEQYF.

The CDR3 loop reads CASSQGDYEQYF. The CDR3 bases are TGTGCCAGCAGCCAGGGGGACTACGAGCAGTACTTC. The chain carries TRBV5-4 and TRBJ2-7, with 7 bases matching TRBD1. The germline CDR1 and CDR2 sequences are SGHNT and YYREEE (reference sequence). The CDR3 consists of 12 residues. V shed 4 bases, J shed 3 bases, and the junction held 1 base outside the gene matches. Complete variable domain (other parts from reference TRBV5-4 and TRBJ2-7): ETGVTQSPTHLIKTRGQQVTLRCSSQSGHNTVSWYQQALGQGPQFIFQYYREEENGRGNFPPRFSGLQFPNYSSELNVNALELDDSALYLCASSQGDYEQYFGPGTRLTVT.

This chain joins TRBV5-1 and TRBJ1-2; possibly TRBD1 for D (6 bases). Germline CDR1 and CDR2: SGHRS and YFSETQ. The CDR3 length is 13 residues. Deletions cut 0 bases from V and 8 bases from J, with 11 bases between. CDR3: CASSLAGDSGYTF. The CDR3 DNA follows: TGCGCCAGCAGCTTGGCAGGGGATAGCGGCTACACCTTC.

The chain links TRBV7-2 to TRBJ1-2; tentatively, D is TRBD1 (5 bases). Trimming left V 1 base short and J 6 bases short, with 6 bases between. Per the germline V gene, CDR1 is SGHTA and CDR2 is FQGNSA. The CDR3 contains 12 residues. This CDR3 reads CASSLEGDGYTF. The CDR3 DNA is TGTGCCAGCAGCTTAGAAGGGGATGGCTACACCTTC.

The rearrangement uses TRBV27 and TRBJ2-2; 10 nucleotides match TRBD2. Germline assignment: CDR1 MNHEY and CDR2 SMNVEV (reference sequence). The CDR3 covers 17 residues. The V and J ends lost 5 bases and 4 bases, in that order; junction bases with no gene match: 10. The chain's CDR3 is CASSLLAGHVGTGELFF. As DNA, the CDR3 is TGTGCCAGCAGTCTACTAGCGGGGCACGTTGGCACCGGGGAGCTGTTTTTT.

The V call is TRBV2, the J call TRBJ1-5; D is unresolved. Germline CDR1 SNHLY, CDR2 FYNNEI. V lost 6 bases and J 4 bases, leaving 16 bases between the germline ends. The CDR3 contains 15 residues. CDR3 sequence (DNA): TGTGCCAGCAGAGATGCCGGGAATCGGAATCAGCCCCAGCATTTT. Amino acid sequence: CASRDAGNRNQPQHF.

The gene calls are TRBV5-1 and TRBJ2-2; 9 bases are a match to TRBD1. In germline, CDR1 is SGHRS, CDR2 YFSETQ. The length of the CDR3 is 14 residues. With 4 bases clipped from V and 5 bases from J, the junction kept 3 bases outside the gene matches. CDR3 region: CASSLGTGTGELFF. CDR3 DNA: TGCGCCAGCAGCCTGGGGACAGGGACCGGGGAGCTGTTTTTT. The whole variable domain, remainder taken from reference TRBV5-1 and TRBJ2-2, is KAGVTQTPRYLIKTRGQQVTLSCSPISGHRSVSWYQQTPGQGLQFLFEYFSETQRNKGNFPGRFSGRQFSNSRSEMNVSTLELGDSALYLCASSLGTGTGELFFGEGSRLTVL.

The rearrangement links TRBV7-3 to TRBJ2-3; D perhaps matches TRBD2 (6 bases). The CDR3 covers 19 residues. The V end was cut by 1 base, the J end by 2 bases, with 22 bases between. CDR1 and CDR2 from the germline V gene are SGHTA and FQGTGA. The CDR3 region is CASSLNVQPAGRPTDTQYF. The CDR3 region has the DNA TGTGCCAGCAGCTTAAATGTGCAACCAGCGGGCAGACCCACAGATACGCAGTATTTT.

This clone was seen a single time. The chain uses TRBV27 and TRBJ2-2; D not certain. CDR3 size: 12 residues. Germline values: CDR1 MNHEY, CDR2 SMNVEV (reference sequence). V gave up 3 bases and J gave up 3 bases, with 2 bases separating them. The CDR3 DNA reads TGTGCCAGCAGTTTCTACACCGGGGAGCTGTTTTTT. It translates to CASSFYTGELFF.

The chain combines TRBV6-6 with TRBJ1-2, with TRBD1 as a possible D gene (6 bases). The germline V and J ends were trimmed by 5 bases and 11 bases, with 12 bases remaining between them. Germline CDR1 and CDR2: MNHNY and SVGAGI (reference sequence). The CDR3 sequence is 11 residues long. The CDR3 DNA reads as TGTGCCAGCAGTGAGGACAGTGTGTACACCTTC. This translates into CASSEDSVYTF.

This chain uses TRBV10-3 with TRBJ1-4, with D perhaps matching TRBD1 (6 bases). The CDR3 runs to 13 residues. In germline, CDR1 is ENHRY, CDR2 SYGVKD. Trimming shortened V by 8 bases and J by 6 bases, and 13 bases separated the two germline ends. DNA for the CDR3: TGTGCCATCGGGGGCAGGGGCGATGAAAAACTGTTTTTT. Amino acid sequence: CAIGGRGDEKLFF.

The rearrangement joins TRBV5-1 to TRBJ2-5, with D perhaps matching TRBD2 (5 bases). V was trimmed by 2 bases and J by 2 bases, leaving 13 bases between them. The CDR3 loop spans 15 amino acids. Germline V gene sequence: CDR1 SGHRS, CDR2 YFSETQ. CDR3 in amino acids: CASSFSGRTQETQYF. As DNA, the CDR3 is TGCGCCAGCAGCTTCTCCGGGCGGACTCAAGAGACCCAGTACTTC.

This chain joins TRBV4-1 and TRBJ2-3, with 10 bases matching TRBD2. This CDR3 region has 17 residues. The V and J ends lost 5 bases and 6 bases, in that order; junction bases with no gene match: 14. In germline, CDR1 is MGHRA, CDR2 YSYEKL. The CDR3 protein is CASSSRVAGGDRDTQYF. CDR3 in DNA: TGCGCCAGCAGCTCCCGAGTAGCGGGAGGTGATAGGGATACGCAGTATTTT.

The gene calls are TRBV6-5 and TRBJ1-2, with D uncertain. Trimming pared 6 bases from V and 4 bases from J, leaving 18 bases between. The CDR3 extends over 15 amino acids. Germline V lookup: CDR1 MNHEY, CDR2 SVGAGI. CDR3 sequence reads: CASSRSSGLGYGYTF. The CDR3 nucleotides read TGTGCCAGCAGCCGGAGTTCGGGTCTCGGCTATGGCTACACCTTC.

This chain links TRBV29-1 with TRBJ1-5; D is perhaps TRBD1 (5 bases). Germline V gene data show CDR1 as SQVTM and CDR2 as ANQGSEA. The V end lost 4 bases, the J end lost 10 bases, and 17 bases lay between the germline ends. The CDR3 is 13 amino acids. The CDR3: CSVAEGLVAPQHF. In DNA form, the CDR3 reads TGCAGCGTTGCGGAGGGGTTGGTGGCCCCCCAGCATTTT.

The chain couples TRBV19 to TRBJ1-5; perhaps TRBD1 as D (5 bases). Germline V gene data show CDR1 as LNHDA and CDR2 as SQIVND (reference sequence). Trimming removed 6 bases at V and 1 base at J, with 13 bases between. The CDR3 totals 15 residues. This chain's CDR3 is CASRTGLLSNQPQHF. CDR3 coding DNA: TGTGCCAGTAGAACGGGACTTTTGAGCAATCAGCCCCAGCATTTT.

The chain couples TRBV19 to TRBJ1-6, with 8 bases identical to TRBD1. J lost 7 bases, V lost 5 bases, and 7 bases had no gene match. There are 15 residues in the CDR3. Germline loops: CDR1 LNHDA, CDR2 SQIVND (reference sequence). The CDR3 loop reads CASSFAGGLNSPLHF. CDR3 sequence (DNA): TGTGCCAGTAGTTTCGCAGGGGGCTTGAATTCACCCCTCCACTTT.